The 27 T cell receptor beta chains in this list originate from one sample, sequenced in a study of T cell responses to AZD1222 COVID-19 vaccine. Sequenced by immunoSEQ multiplex PCR; TCRdb stores in-frame clones only, minus some. The sample has about 69,000 clones; 80% to 90% are singletons. The sequencing used peripheral blood, collected on day 0 of AZD1222 vaccination. These receptors came from an adult in good health.

This chain joins TRBV3-1 (or the pseudogene TRBV3-2) and TRBJ2-1, with D possibly matching TRBD2 (6 bases). V lost 4 bases, J lost 6 bases, and 13 bases lay in between. The CDR3 length is 14 residues. Germline-derived CDR1 and CDR2 are LGHDT and YNNKEL (reference sequence). CDR3 in DNA: TGTGCCAGCAGCCTCTTGCGGGAAATCAATGAGCAGTTCTTC. It codes for CASSLLREINEQFF.

V and J are TRBV11-2 and TRBJ2-2; 7 positions match TRBD1. The CDR3 has 17 residues. Unmatched junction bases numbered 9, after V lost 1 base and J lost 4 bases. Germline loops: CDR1 SGHAT, CDR2 FQNNGV. CDR3 protein: CASSLVGEGGLTGELFF. The CDR3 DNA sequence: TGTGCCAGCAGCTTAGTCGGAGAAGGGGGCCTCACCGGGGAGCTGTTTTTT.

This chain uses TRBV6-2 or TRBV6-3 with TRBJ2-7, with unresolved D. Deletions cut 4 bases from V and 3 bases from J, with 13 bases between. Germline V gene sequence: CDR1 MNHEY, CDR2 SVGEGT. This CDR3 is 14 amino acids long. Here the CDR3 reads CASSFREGNYEQYF. The CDR3 nucleotides read TGTGCCAGCAGTTTCCGAGAAGGCAACTACGAGCAGTACTTC.

The chain couples TRBV24-1 to TRBJ2-1; D remains unclear. The V gene lost 7 bases and the J gene lost 3 bases, with 18 bases spanning the gap. Germline CDR1 KGHDR, CDR2 SFDVKD. This CDR3 comprises 16 residues. CDR3 residues: CATSAYGAEVYNEQFF. CDR3 sequence (DNA): TGTGCCACCAGCGCCTACGGCGCCGAGGTCTACAATGAGCAGTTCTTC.

The rearrangement joins TRBV11-1 to TRBJ2-7; no clear D. V lost 2 bases, J lost 4 bases, and 12 bases lay in between. Germline V gives CDR1 SGHAT, CDR2 FQDESV (reference sequence). The CDR3 extends over 14 amino acids. The DNA for the CDR3 is TGTGCCAGCAGCTTACTGGGATCAGGTTACGAGCAGTACTTC. This codes for CASSLLGSGYEQYF.

Only a few counts were recorded for this clone. The J gene is TRBJ2-1, the V gene TRBV7-8; the D gene could be TRBD1 or TRBD2 (5 bases each). CDR1 is SGHVS, CDR2 FQNEAQ, per germline. Trimming removed 6 bases at V and 9 bases at J, with 15 bases between. The CDR3 covers 13 residues. CDR3 loop: CASRIVFGGEQFF. CDR3 bases: TGTGCCAGCAGAATAGTTTTTGGGGGTGAGCAGTTCTTC.

The chain couples TRBV5-4 to TRBJ1-2; the D is unclear. Germline CDR1 and CDR2: SGHNT and YYREEE (reference sequence). Trimming cost V 3 bases and J 4 bases, with 13 bases left between them. The CDR3 is made up of 14 amino acids. This CDR3 reads CASSSSDGFYGYTF. The CDR3 DNA follows: TGTGCCAGCAGCTCCAGCGACGGATTCTATGGCTACACCTTC.

The chain is built from TRBV5-1 and TRBJ2-5, with TRBD1 identical over 7 bases. The CDR3 is made up of 15 amino acids. Germline CDR1 is SGHRS and CDR2 is YFSETQ. The ends lost 3 bases at V and 0 bases at J; junction bases unmatched: 5. This CDR3 reads CASSSGQAHQETQYF. The CDR3 coding sequence is TGCGCCAGCAGCTCTGGACAGGCTCACCAAGAGACCCAGTACTTC.

The CDR3 loop is CASSSYSGTVPELVEKLFF. The CDR3 DNA follows: TGTGCCAGCAGCTCCTATTCTGGGACAGTCCCAGAGCTAGTTGAAAAACTGTTTTTT. The V and J genes are TRBV5-4 and TRBJ1-4; 7 nucleotides agree with TRBD1. V was pared by 3 bases and J by 7 bases, with 21 bases of the junction left unmatched. The CDR3 length is 19 residues. Germline V gene sequence: CDR1 SGHNT, CDR2 YYREEE (reference sequence).

The CDR3 is CASSTQGIGSPLHF. DNA of the CDR3: TGTGCCAGCAGCACCCAGGGGATAGGATCACCCCTCCACTTT. The chain employs TRBV7-2 and TRBJ1-6, with D perhaps TRBD1 (6 bases). This CDR3 is built from 14 residues. V was trimmed by 5 bases and J by 10 bases, leaving 15 bases between them. The germline V gene encodes CDR1 SGHTA and CDR2 FQGNSA.

The V and J genes are TRBV6-1 and TRBJ2-7, with D hard to call. Trimming took 2 bases from V and 0 from J, leaving 11 bases between them. The CDR3 sequence is 15 residues long. The germline CDR1 and CDR2 sequences are MNHNS and SASEGT. The CDR3 DNA is TGTGCCAGCAGTGAACGGCCTGAATCCTCCTACGAGCAGTACTTC. Translated, it gives CASSERPESSYEQYF.

This rearrangement joins TRBV29-1 to TRBJ2-3; D unclear. Trimming removed 8 bases at V and 2 bases at J, with 8 bases between. This CDR3 region has 11 residues. Germline values: CDR1 SQVTM, CDR2 ANQGSEA. In DNA, the CDR3 is TGCAGCTTAAGGGTCACAGATACGCAGTATTTT. As protein: CSLRVTDTQYF.

V is TRBV7-8 and J is TRBJ1-3, with TRBD1 as a possible D gene (6 bases). V lost 6 bases and J lost 1, with 13 bases in between. The CDR3 runs to 15 residues. Germline CDR1 is SGHVS and CDR2 is FQNEAQ. Here the CDR3 reads CASSKDRWSGNTIYF. The DNA for the CDR3 is TGTGCCAGCAGTAAAGACAGGTGGTCTGGAAACACCATATATTTT.

J is TRBJ2-7 and V is TRBV5-6; D is undetermined. Germline CDR1 is SGHDT and CDR2 is YYEEEE. Trimming stripped 3 bases from V and 1 base from J, with 20 bases between. The length of the CDR3 is 17 residues. The CDR3 DNA sequence: TGTGCCAGCAGCTCTAGTAAACGGAACAGAGGTTCCTACGAGCAGTACTTC. This gives the protein CASSSSKRNRGSYEQYF.

The chain carries TRBV19 and TRBJ1-1; 7 nucleotides align to TRBD1. This CDR3 has 14 amino acids. CDR1 and CDR2 from the germline V gene are LNHDA and SQIVND (reference sequence). After removal of 5 bases from V and 1 base from J, the junction contained 4 bases not matched to a gene. The CDR3 DNA reads TGTGCCAGTAGTTTAGGACAGGAGAACACTGAAGCTTTCTTT. Its translation is CASSLGQENTEAFF.

V usage is TRBV19 and J usage is TRBJ2-1; perhaps TRBD2 as D (7 bases). Trimming took off 5 bases at V and 3 bases at J, with 23 bases between the two ends. The CDR3 has 18 residues. CDR1 LNHDA and CDR2 SQIVND come from the germline V gene (reference sequence). In nucleotides, the CDR3 is TGTGCCAGTAGTTCTAAGGGGGAGGGGAAGGGAAACTACAATGAGCAGTTCTTC. Protein product: CASSSKGEGKGNYNEQFF.

The chain links TRBV11-2 to TRBJ1-1; D possibly corresponds to TRBD1 (6 bases). This CDR3 comprises 14 residues. Between the trimmed V and J ends, which lost 1 base and 5 bases, there was a span of 11 bases. The germline V gene has CDR1 SGHAT and CDR2 FQNNGV. CDR3 coding DNA: TGTGCCAGCAGCTTAGTCCCAGGGGAAACTGAAGCTTTCTTT. This sequence encodes CASSLVPGETEAFF.

The CDR3 coding sequence is TGTGCCAGCAGCACATCGGGATCCCAATACAATGAGCAGTTCTTC. Translation gives CASSTSGSQYNEQFF. V usage is TRBV7-2 and J usage is TRBJ2-1, with D possibly matching TRBD2 (5 bases). Trimming pared 5 bases from V and 4 bases from J, leaving 15 bases between. Germline-derived CDR1 and CDR2 are SGHTA and FQGNSA. The CDR3 is 15 amino acids.

The chain links TRBV4-1 to TRBJ1-2, with no clear D. Trimming shortened V by 0 bases and J by 5 bases, and 10 bases separated the two germline ends. Germline V CDR1 and CDR2: MGHRA, YSYEKL. The CDR3 runs 14 residues. CDR3: CASSQEVGGYGYTF. CDR3 nucleotide sequence: TGCGCCAGCAGCCAAGAAGTGGGAGGGTATGGCTACACCTTC.

The chain joins TRBV12-5 to TRBJ2-5; TRBD1 is a possible D gene (6 bases). The CDR3 covers 14 residues. Trimming removed 6 bases at V and 1 base at J, with 12 bases between. The germline V gene has CDR1 LGHNT and CDR2 FRNRAP. As DNA, the CDR3 is TGTGCTAGTGGGGAAGGGACATTCCAAGAGACCCAGTACTTC. Translation: CASGEGTFQETQYF.

V usage is TRBV7-2 and J usage is TRBJ1-1; D not resolved. Trimming shortened V by 1 base and J by 11 bases, and 8 bases separated the two germline ends. Germline-derived CDR1 and CDR2 are SGHTA and FQGNSA. The CDR3 totals 11 residues. CDR3 protein: CASSLVGFAFF. The CDR3 DNA is TGTGCCAGCAGCTTAGTAGGTTTCGCTTTCTTT.

The J gene is TRBJ2-1, the V gene TRBV14; TRBD2 agrees at 7 bases. V was pared by 1 base and J by 5 bases, with 2 bases of the junction left unmatched. CDR1 is SGHDN, CDR2 FVKESK, per germline. The CDR3 length is 14 residues. CDR3 bases: TGTGCCAGCAGCCAAGGCGGGAGAAACAATGAGCAGTTCTTC. Amino acid sequence: CASSQGGRNNEQFF.

The genes are TRBV9 and TRBJ2-7; 8 nucleotides match TRBD1. CDR1 SGDLS and CDR2 YYNGEE come from the germline V gene. The CDR3 length is 15 residues. With 3 bases clipped from V and 7 bases from J, the junction kept 12 bases outside the gene matches. The DNA of the CDR3 is TGTGCCAGCAGCGGATGGGACAGGTCAATGGGGGAGCAGTACTTC. Its protein product is CASSGWDRSMGEQYF. Full variable domain (missing parts from reference TRBV9 and TRBJ2-7): DSGVTQTPKHLITATGQRVTLRCSPRSGDLSVYWYQQSLDQGLQFLIQYYNGEERAKGNILERFSAQQFPDLHSELNLSSLELGDSALYFCASSGWDRSMGEQYFGPGTRLTVT.

The V call is TRBV6-5, the J call TRBJ2-7; 12 nucleotides align to TRBD2. CDR1 and CDR2 from the germline V gene are MNHEY and SVGAGI. The CDR3 sequence is 14 residues long. The V gene end was trimmed by 6 bases and the J gene end by 3 bases; junction bases not matched to a gene: 3. The CDR3 DNA sequence: TGTGCCAGCAGGCCGACTAGCGGGAGCTACGAGCAGTACTTC. This codes for CASRPTSGSYEQYF.

The rearrangement joins TRBV19 to TRBJ2-1, with 7 nucleotides matching TRBD2. This CDR3 is built from 17 residues. Germline assignment: CDR1 LNHDA and CDR2 SQIVND (reference sequence). After removal of 3 bases from V and 0 bases from J, the junction contained 8 bases not matched to a gene. CDR3 residues: CASSIPLAASSYNEQFF. CDR3 nucleotide sequence: TGTGCCAGTAGTATCCCGCTAGCGGCGAGCTCCTACAATGAGCAGTTCTTC. The full variable domain, its missing parts supplied by reference TRBV19 and TRBJ2-1, is DGGITQSPKYLFRKEGQNVTLSCEQNLNHDAMYWYRQDPGQGLRLIYYSQIVNDFQKGDIAEGYSVSREKKESFPLTVTSAQKNPTAFYLCASSIPLAASSYNEQFFGPGTRLTVL.

The chain has TRBV7-2 and TRBJ2-3, with TRBD2 matching over 9 bases. This CDR3 has 15 amino acids. V shed 3 bases and J 2 bases; nucleotides not matched to a gene: 3. Germline V gene sequence: CDR1 SGHTA, CDR2 FQGNSA. CDR3 sequence reads: CASSFSGSPTDTQYF. CDR3 DNA: TGTGCCAGCAGCTTTAGCGGGAGCCCCACAGATACGCAGTATTTT.

The chain links TRBV27 to TRBJ2-7; 9 bases map to TRBD1. The V segment lost 11 bases and the J segment 7 bases; nucleotides outside the gene matches: 9. Germline V gene sequence: CDR1 MNHEY, CDR2 SMNVEV (reference sequence). The CDR3 totals 12 residues. The CDR3 sequence: CAAGTGILEQYF. CDR3 bases: TGTGCCGCCGGGACAGGGATCCTGGAGCAGTACTTC.